This TCR beta chain was documented in a study of cytomegalovirus exposure and HLA in healthy donors. Clones were sequenced by immunoSEQ multiplex PCR, and TCRdb holds only the in-frame ones, with some missing. Of under 200,000 clones detected, approximately 87% appear once; the ten largest clones hold around 5%. CDR3 length: 13 residues. Per germline, CDR1 MGHDK and CDR2 SYGVNS. Trimming stripped 3 bases from V and 7 bases from J, with 13 bases between. This TCR was recovered from a woman younger than 45 in good health and CMV-seronegative. This chain uses TRBV25-1 with TRBJ2-7; D gene ambiguous. The specimen was PBMCs. The CDR3 loop is CASSDPPSGEQYF. The CDR3 DNA is TGTGCCAGCAGTGATCCACCGTCTGGAGAGCAGTACTTC.